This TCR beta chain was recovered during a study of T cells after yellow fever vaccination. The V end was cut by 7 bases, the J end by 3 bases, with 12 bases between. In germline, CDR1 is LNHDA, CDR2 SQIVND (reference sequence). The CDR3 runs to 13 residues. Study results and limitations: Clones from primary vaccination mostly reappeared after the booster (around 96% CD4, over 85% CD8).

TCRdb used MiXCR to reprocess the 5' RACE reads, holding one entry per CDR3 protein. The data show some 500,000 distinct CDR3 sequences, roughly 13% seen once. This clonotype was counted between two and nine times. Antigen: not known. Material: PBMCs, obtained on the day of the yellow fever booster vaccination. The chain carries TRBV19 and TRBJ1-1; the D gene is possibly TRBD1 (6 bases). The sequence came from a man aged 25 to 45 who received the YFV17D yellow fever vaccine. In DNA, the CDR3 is TGTGCCAGTATGGGGAGGGGGGACACTGAAGCTTTCTTT. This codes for CASMGRGDTEAFF.